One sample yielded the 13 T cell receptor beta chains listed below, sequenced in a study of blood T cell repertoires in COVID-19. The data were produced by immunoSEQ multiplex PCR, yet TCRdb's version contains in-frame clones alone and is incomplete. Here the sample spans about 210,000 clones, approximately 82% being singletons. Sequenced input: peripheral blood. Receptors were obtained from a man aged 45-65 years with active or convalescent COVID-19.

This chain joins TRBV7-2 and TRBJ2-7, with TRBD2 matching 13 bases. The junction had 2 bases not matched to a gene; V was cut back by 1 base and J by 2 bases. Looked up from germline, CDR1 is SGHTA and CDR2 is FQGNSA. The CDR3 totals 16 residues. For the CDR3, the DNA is TGTGCCAGCAGCTTAGGGACTAGCGGGAGAACCTACGAGCAGTACTTC. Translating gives CASSLGTSGRTYEQYF.

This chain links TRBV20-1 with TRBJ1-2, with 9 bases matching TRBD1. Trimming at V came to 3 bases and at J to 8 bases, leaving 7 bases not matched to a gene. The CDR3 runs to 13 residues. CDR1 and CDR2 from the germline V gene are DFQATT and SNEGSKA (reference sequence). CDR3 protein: CSASEQGAPGYTF. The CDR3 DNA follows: TGCAGTGCTAGTGAACAGGGGGCGCCCGGCTACACCTTC.

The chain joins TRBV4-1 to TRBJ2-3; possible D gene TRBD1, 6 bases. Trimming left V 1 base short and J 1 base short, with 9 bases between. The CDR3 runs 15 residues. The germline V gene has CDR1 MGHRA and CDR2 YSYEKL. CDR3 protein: CASSQGTVGTDTQYF. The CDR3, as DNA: TGCGCCAGCAGCCAAGGGACAGTCGGCACAGATACGCAGTATTTT.

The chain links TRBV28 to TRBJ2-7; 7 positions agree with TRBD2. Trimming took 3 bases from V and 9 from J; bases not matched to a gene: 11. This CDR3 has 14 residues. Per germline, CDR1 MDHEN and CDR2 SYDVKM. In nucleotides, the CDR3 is TGTGCCAGCAGTTTCACTAGCGAGCCTACGACGCAGTACTTC. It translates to CASSFTSEPTTQYF. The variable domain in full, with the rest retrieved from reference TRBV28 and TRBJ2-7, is DVKVTQSSRYLVKRTGEKVFLECVQDMDHENMFWYRQDPGLGLRLIYFSYDVKMKEKGDIPEGYSVSREKKERFSLILESASTNQTSMYLCASSFTSEPTTQYFGPGTRLTVT.

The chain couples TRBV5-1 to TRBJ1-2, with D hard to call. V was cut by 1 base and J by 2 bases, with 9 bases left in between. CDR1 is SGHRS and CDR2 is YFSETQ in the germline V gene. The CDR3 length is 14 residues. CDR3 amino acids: CASSLTAGNYGYTF. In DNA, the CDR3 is TGCGCCAGCAGCTTGACGGCGGGGAACTATGGCTACACCTTC.

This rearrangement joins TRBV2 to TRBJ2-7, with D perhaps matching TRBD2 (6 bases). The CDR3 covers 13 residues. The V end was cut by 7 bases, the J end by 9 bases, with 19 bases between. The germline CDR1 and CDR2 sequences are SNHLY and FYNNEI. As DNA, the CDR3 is TGTGCCAGCAAGATGGAAGTGGGGGGAAGGCAGTACGTC. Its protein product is CASKMEVGGRQYV.

CDR3 amino acids: CASSQVWRASGSYNEQFF. Written as DNA, the CDR3 is TGCGCCAGCAGCCAAGTCTGGCGGGCTAGCGGGTCCTACAATGAGCAGTTCTTC. The chain joins TRBV4-1 to TRBJ2-1, with TRBD2 identical over 8 bases. Trimming took 1 base from V and 1 from J; bases not matched to a gene: 9. CDR1 MGHRA and CDR2 YSYEKL come from the germline V gene. The CDR3 contains 18 residues.

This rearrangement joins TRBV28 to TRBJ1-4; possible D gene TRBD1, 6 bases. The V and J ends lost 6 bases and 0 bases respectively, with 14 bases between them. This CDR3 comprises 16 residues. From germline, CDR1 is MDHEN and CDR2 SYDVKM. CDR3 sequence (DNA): TGTGCCAGCAGGGATGGACAGACTTCAACTAATGAAAAACTGTTTTTT. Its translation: CASRDGQTSTNEKLFF.

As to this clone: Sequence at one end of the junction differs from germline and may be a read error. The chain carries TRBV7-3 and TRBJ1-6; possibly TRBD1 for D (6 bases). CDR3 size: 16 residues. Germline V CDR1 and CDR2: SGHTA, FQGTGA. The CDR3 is CASSLTGARGDSPLHF. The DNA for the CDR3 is TGTGCCAGCAGCCTAACGGGGGCCAGGGGAGATTCACCCCTCCACTTT.

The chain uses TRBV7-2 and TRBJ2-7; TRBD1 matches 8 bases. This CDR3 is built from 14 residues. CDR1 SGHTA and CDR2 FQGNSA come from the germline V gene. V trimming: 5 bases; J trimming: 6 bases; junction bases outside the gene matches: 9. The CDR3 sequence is CASSPDRGFREQYF. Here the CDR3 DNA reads TGTGCCAGCAGCCCAGACAGGGGTTTTCGCGAGCAGTACTTC.

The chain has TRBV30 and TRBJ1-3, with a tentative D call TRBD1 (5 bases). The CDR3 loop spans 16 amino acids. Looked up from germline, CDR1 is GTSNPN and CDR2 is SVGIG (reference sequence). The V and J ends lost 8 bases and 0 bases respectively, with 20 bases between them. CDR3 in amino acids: CAQSGDRRASGNTIYF. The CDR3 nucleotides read TGTGCCCAGTCGGGGGATCGGAGGGCCTCTGGAAACACCATATATTTT.

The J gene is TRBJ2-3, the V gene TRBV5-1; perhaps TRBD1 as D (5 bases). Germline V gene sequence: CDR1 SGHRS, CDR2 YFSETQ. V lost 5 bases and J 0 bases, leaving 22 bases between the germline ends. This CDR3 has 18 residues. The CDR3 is CASSSEGKGLRSTDTQYF. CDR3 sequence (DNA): TGCGCCAGCAGTTCAGAAGGGAAGGGGTTGAGAAGCACAGATACGCAGTATTTT.

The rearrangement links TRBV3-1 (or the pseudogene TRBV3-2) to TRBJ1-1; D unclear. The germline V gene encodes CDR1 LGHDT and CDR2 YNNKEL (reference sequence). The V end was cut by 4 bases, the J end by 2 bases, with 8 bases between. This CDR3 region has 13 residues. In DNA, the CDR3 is TGTGCCAGCAGCCTAATCAGAAACACTGAAGCTTTCTTT. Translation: CASSLIRNTEAFF.